Following are 21 T cell receptor beta chains from one sample sequenced in a study of beta chain features in type 1 diabetes. All of the isolated RNA was reverse transcribed, so expressed TCRB transcripts were sequenced. Here immunoSEQ multiplex PCR was the method, and the copy in TCRdb shows in-frame clones only, minus some. The table records approximately 330,000 clones, about 11% of them present only once. The material sequenced was naive CD4+ T cells from blood. The source of these receptors is a woman aged 30 to 39 in good health.

Here the CDR3 reads CASSLGQGGTEAFF. The CDR3 coding sequence is TGCGCCAGCAGCCTGGGACAGGGGGGGACTGAAGCTTTCTTT. The chain is built from TRBV4-3 and TRBJ1-1; 11 bases map to TRBD1. This CDR3 has 14 residues. Germline lookup yields CDR1 LGHNA and CDR2 YSLEER. Trimming at V came to 4 bases and at J to 5 bases, leaving 3 bases not matched to a gene.

V usage is TRBV7-9 and J usage is TRBJ2-3, with TRBD2 identical over 8 bases. CDR1 is SEHNR, CDR2 FQNEAQ, per germline (reference sequence). V lost 5 bases to trimming and J lost 1 base; unmatched junction nucleotides: 8. There are 16 residues in the CDR3. CDR3 sequence: CASSPGLAGGTDTQYF. The DNA of the CDR3 is TGTGCCAGCAGCCCCGGACTAGCAGGTGGCACAGATACGCAGTATTTT.

This clone has more than one count but fewer than ten. The chain combines TRBV7-2 with TRBJ1-3; the D is unclear. The CDR3 covers 15 residues. Germline V gives CDR1 SGHTA, CDR2 FQGNSA. Trimming took off 5 bases at V and 0 bases at J, with 11 bases between the two ends. CDR3 residues: CASSPRGDSGNTIYF. Here the CDR3 DNA reads TGTGCCAGCAGCCCCCGGGGAGACTCTGGAAACACCATATATTTT.

This clone was counted only a few times. The chain recombines TRBV25-1 with TRBJ2-1; 14 nucleotides match TRBD2. CDR3 length equals 15 residues. V was clipped by 4 bases and J by 9 bases; unmatched bases: 5. From germline, CDR1 is MGHDK and CDR2 SYGVNS. CDR3 sequence: CASSVGTSGSREQFF. The DNA of the CDR3 is TGTGCCAGCAGTGTTGGGACTAGCGGGAGTCGTGAGCAGTTCTTC.

The gene calls are TRBV7-8 and TRBJ1-2; tentatively, D is TRBD1 (6 bases). Trimming shortened V by 5 bases and J by 8 bases, and 18 bases separated the two germline ends. The V gene's germline CDR1 is SGHVS and CDR2 FQNEAQ. CDR3 length: 14 amino acids. The CDR3 DNA reads TGTGCCAGCAGCACGTTGGGGGGGCTGGAGGGCTACACCTTC. Protein: CASSTLGGLEGYTF. The variable domain in full, with the rest retrieved from reference TRBV7-8 and TRBJ1-2, is GAGVSQSPRYKVAKRGQDVALRCDPISGHVSLFWYQQALGQGPEFLTYFQNEAQLDKSGLPSDRFFAERPEGSVSTLKIQRTQQEDSAVYLCASSTLGGLEGYTFGSGTRLTVV.

The V and J genes are TRBV4-3 and TRBJ2-7; possibly TRBD2 for D (6 bases). This CDR3 spans 14 amino acids. V gave up 1 base and J gave up 2 bases, with 9 bases separating them. CDR1 is LGHNA and CDR2 is YSLEER in the germline V gene. DNA of the CDR3: TGCGCCAGCAGCCAAGGGGAGCGGGCCTACGAGCAGTACTTC. Its translation: CASSQGERAYEQYF.

This clone was detected a few times. This rearrangement joins TRBV7-2 to TRBJ2-1, with 7 bases matching TRBD2. V gave up 0 bases and J gave up 1 base; unmatched junction bases: 6. The CDR3 has 17 amino acids. Germline CDR1 and CDR2: SGHTA and FQGNSA. The CDR3 here is CASSLAPLAASYNEQFF. CDR3 in DNA: TGTGCCAGCAGCTTAGCGCCTCTAGCGGCGTCCTACAATGAGCAGTTCTTC.

The chain employs TRBV28 and TRBJ2-3; 12 bases agree with TRBD1. Trimming took 2 bases from V and 4 from J; bases not matched to a gene: 4. Germline assignment: CDR1 MDHEN and CDR2 SYDVKM. The CDR3 contains 16 residues. This CDR3 reads CASSLAGTGGPDTQYF. CDR3 DNA: TGTGCCAGCAGTTTAGCCGGGACAGGGGGCCCAGATACGCAGTATTTT.

The V gene is TRBV6-6, the J gene TRBJ2-2, with 7 positions matching TRBD2. The CDR3 consists of 14 residues. Trimming at V came to 5 bases and at J to 7 bases, leaving 7 bases not matched to a gene. Germline V gives CDR1 MNHNY, CDR2 SVGAGI (reference sequence). The CDR3 region is CASSRDYPFGELFF. The CDR3 nucleotides read TGTGCCAGCAGTCGGGACTACCCATTCGGGGAGCTGTTTTTT.

J is TRBJ2-4 and V is TRBV30; possibly TRBD1 for D (5 bases). This CDR3 comprises 15 residues. V shed 6 bases and J shed 9 bases, with 24 bases lying between them. CDR1 is GTSNPN and CDR2 is SVGIG in the germline V gene (reference sequence). The CDR3 sequence is CACNRPTGRNGIQYF. CDR3 bases: TGTGCCTGCAACCGGCCCACAGGCCGCAATGGCATTCAGTACTTC.

This clone has a handful of counts. The genes are TRBV19 and TRBJ2-1, with a tentative D call TRBD2 (5 bases). The CDR3 has 14 residues. V gave up 5 bases and J gave up 0 bases, with 8 bases separating them. CDR1 is LNHDA, CDR2 SQIVND, per germline (reference sequence). The CDR3 DNA sequence: TGTGCCAGTAGTCAGCGGTTCTCCTACAATGAGCAGTTCTTC. Encoded protein: CASSQRFSYNEQFF.

This clone occurred a few times. The chain combines TRBV19 with TRBJ2-1; D is unclear. Per the germline V gene, CDR1 is LNHDA and CDR2 is SQIVND (reference sequence). The CDR3 contains 15 residues. Trimming cost V 7 bases and J 5 bases, with 18 bases left between them. This chain's CDR3 is CASTDGAAPHNEQFF. The CDR3 nucleotides are TGTGCCAGTACCGACGGAGCTGCCCCACACAATGAGCAGTTCTTC.

This clone came up a few times. V gene TRBV4-3 combines with J gene TRBJ2-1; 11 bases map to TRBD2. J gave up 5 bases and V 0 bases, and 3 bases lay outside the gene matches. The CDR3 totals 16 residues. The germline gives CDR1 LGHNA, CDR2 YSLEER. This CDR3 is CASSQETSGNHNEQFF. CDR3 nucleotide sequence: TGCGCCAGCAGCCAAGAGACTAGCGGGAACCACAATGAGCAGTTCTTC.

This chain uses TRBV19 with TRBJ2-4, with unresolved D. The CDR3 extends over 14 amino acids. V lost 4 bases and J 1 base, leaving 8 bases between the germline ends. Per germline, CDR1 LNHDA and CDR2 SQIVND (reference sequence). The CDR3 sequence: CASSTPRAKNIQYF. CDR3 coding DNA: TGTGCCAGTAGTACCCCGCGGGCCAAAAACATTCAGTACTTC. Full variable domain (missing parts from reference TRBV19 and TRBJ2-4): DGGITQSPKYLFRKEGQNVTLSCEQNLNHDAMYWYRQDPGQGLRLIYYSQIVNDFQKGDIAEGYSVSREKKESFPLTVTSAQKNPTAFYLCASSTPRAKNIQYFGAGTRLSVL.

The V gene is TRBV15, the J gene TRBJ2-6; 8 nucleotides match TRBD1. J gave up 3 bases and V 2 bases, and 15 bases lay outside the gene matches. This CDR3 has 20 amino acids. Germline assignment: CDR1 LNHNV and CDR2 YYDKDF (reference sequence). The DNA of the CDR3 is TGTGCCACCAGCAGAACCCTAGGAGGACAGGGAACTGTTGGGGCCAACGTCCTGACTTTC. Amino acids: CATSRTLGGQGTVGANVLTF.

This sequence joins TRBV5-4 and TRBJ2-1; 10 nucleotides match TRBD1. Losses at the gene ends were 4 bases for V and 4 bases for J; bases not matched to a gene: 5. The CDR3 runs 15 residues. CDR1 and CDR2 (germline): SGHNT, YYREEE (reference sequence). CDR3 amino acids: CASSEGQGIYNEQFF. Written as DNA, the CDR3 is TGTGCCAGCAGCGAGGGACAGGGGATATACAATGAGCAGTTCTTC. Full variable domain (rest looked up from reference TRBV5-4 and TRBJ2-1): ETGVTQSPTHLIKTRGQQVTLRCSSQSGHNTVSWYQQALGQGPQFIFQYYREEENGRGNFPPRFSGLQFPNYSSELNVNALELDDSALYLCASSEGQGIYNEQFFGPGTRLTVL.

V gene TRBV7-2 combines with J gene TRBJ2-1; 11 nucleotides match TRBD2. This CDR3 has 17 residues. Germline values: CDR1 SGHTA, CDR2 FQGNSA. Unmatched junction bases numbered 6, after V lost 2 bases and J lost 3 bases. The CDR3 spells CASSLRFGTSGYNEQFF. In DNA form, the CDR3 reads TGTGCCAGCAGCTTAAGATTCGGGACTAGCGGCTACAATGAGCAGTTCTTC.

J is TRBJ2-5 and V is TRBV25-1; possibly TRBD2 for D (7 bases). Per the germline V gene, CDR1 is MGHDK and CDR2 is SYGVNS. The CDR3 runs to 15 residues. Trimming cost V 5 bases and J 5 bases, with 18 bases left between them. The CDR3 spells CASSFTGRGAETQYF. CDR3 in DNA: TGTGCCAGCAGTTTCACAGGGAGGGGAGCGGAGACCCAGTACTTC.

The gene calls are TRBV27 and TRBJ2-7; 9 nucleotides line up with TRBD1. CDR1 and CDR2 (germline): MNHEY, SMNVEV (reference sequence). With V trimmed by 2 bases and J by 0 bases, 5 bases remained unmatched. The CDR3 contains 16 residues. CDR3 protein: CASSLRTGGSSYEQYF. The CDR3 bases are TGTGCCAGCAGTTTACGAACAGGGGGCAGCTCCTACGAGCAGTACTTC.

This clone has just a few counts. V is TRBV9 and J is TRBJ2-3, with TRBD2 matching 8 bases. This CDR3 comprises 16 residues. Unmatched junction bases numbered 6, after V lost 3 bases and J lost 0 bases. CDR1 and CDR2 from the germline V gene are SGDLS and YYNGEE. The chain's CDR3 is CASSALLADSTDTQYF. The CDR3 DNA reads as TGTGCCAGCAGCGCCCTACTAGCGGATAGCACAGATACGCAGTATTTT.

The gene calls are TRBV4-1 and TRBJ2-1, with 7 bases lining up with TRBD2. Germline CDR1 MGHRA, CDR2 YSYEKL. The CDR3 totals 16 residues. Unmatched junction bases numbered 7, after V lost 1 base and J lost 4 bases. CDR3 residues: CASSQAERGSYNEQFF. CDR3 sequence (DNA): TGCGCCAGCAGCCAAGCCGAGCGGGGTTCATACAATGAGCAGTTCTTC.